A single sample gave rise to the 10 T cell receptor beta chains below, sequenced in a study of T cell responses to AZD1222 COVID-19 vaccine. Sequencing was performed with immunoSEQ multiplex PCR; in TCRdb, only in-frame clones are kept and a portion is missing. The sample lists about 140,000 clones, roughly 92% occurring once. This specimen was peripheral blood, taken on day 0 of AZD1222 vaccination. Every receptor here comes from an adult in good health.

On this clone: One junction end does not reproduce the germline sequence, and a read error may be involved. The gene calls are TRBV11-2 and TRBJ2-1; 9 bases map to TRBD1. Germline V CDR1 and CDR2: SGHAT, FQNNGV. The CDR3 is 15 residues long. The CDR3 spells CASSLDRGSYNEQFF. The DNA of the CDR3 is TGTGCCAGCAGTTTAGACAGGGGGTCCTACAATGAGCAGTTCTTC.

The rearrangement uses TRBV5-5 and TRBJ2-2; D perhaps matches TRBD1 (5 bases). V was pared by 4 bases and J by 4 bases, with 11 bases between. Germline CDR1 is SGHKS and CDR2 is YYEKEE (reference sequence). The CDR3 is 14 amino acids. This CDR3 reads CASSPIQGTGELFF. CDR3 DNA sequence: TGTGCCAGCAGCCCAATCCAGGGCACCGGGGAGCTGTTTTTT.

The chain links TRBV27 to TRBJ1-6; no reliable D call. Trimming pared 6 bases from V and 9 bases from J, leaving 21 bases between. Germline V CDR1 and CDR2: MNHEY, SMNVEV (reference sequence). The CDR3 is 16 residues long. CDR3 in amino acids: CASRPIVGVITSPLHF. CDR3 DNA sequence: TGTGCCAGCAGACCCATCGTCGGGGTTATAACTTCACCCCTCCACTTT.

The rearrangement uses TRBV28 and TRBJ1-2; no firm D call. The germline CDR1 and CDR2 sequences are MDHEN and SYDVKM. V was cut by 4 bases and J by 1 base, with 7 bases left in between. The CDR3 is 13 residues long. The CDR3 DNA sequence: TGTGCCAGCAGTTCCCAGGATAACTATGGCTACACCTTC. It translates to CASSSQDNYGYTF.

This clone was seen a few times. The CDR3 nucleotides read TGTGCCAGCAGCCAAGAGGGGTTCGGGAGCACTGAAGCTTTCTTT. Translated: CASSQEGFGSTEAFF. This chain uses TRBV3-1 (or the pseudogene TRBV3-2) with TRBJ1-1; D is ambiguous. The CDR3 runs 15 residues. The germline V gene encodes CDR1 LGHDT and CDR2 YNNKEL (reference sequence). Trimming left V 0 bases short and J 4 bases short, with 12 bases between.

V is TRBV27 and J is TRBJ2-7, with no clear D. CDR3 length equals 14 residues. Germline values: CDR1 MNHEY, CDR2 SMNVEV (reference sequence). V lost 2 bases to trimming and J lost 3 bases, with 11 bases between them. The CDR3 here is CASSLSPGLYEQYF. The CDR3 DNA sequence: TGTGCCAGCAGTTTAAGTCCGGGCCTCTACGAGCAGTACTTC.

The chain is built from TRBV11-2 and TRBJ1-1, with D perhaps TRBD1 (5 bases). Germline V CDR1 and CDR2: SGHAT, FQNNGV. V shed 3 bases and J shed 3 bases, with 8 bases lying between them. The CDR3 has 13 amino acids. The DNA of the CDR3 is TGTGCCAGCAGCTTCGGGGGGGACACTGAAGCTTTCTTT. This gives the protein CASSFGGDTEAFF. Complete variable domain (other parts from reference TRBV11-2 and TRBJ1-1): EAGVAQSPRYKIIEKRQSVAFWCNPISGHATLYWYQQILGQGPKLLIQFQNNGVVDDSQLPKDRFSAERLKGVDSTLKIQPAKLEDSAVYLCASSFGGDTEAFFGQGTRLTVV.

V gene TRBV20-1 combines with J gene TRBJ1-1; 9 bases are a match to TRBD1. This CDR3 has 14 amino acids. The germline V gene encodes CDR1 DFQATT and CDR2 SNEGSKA (reference sequence). After removal of 3 bases from V and 6 bases from J, the junction contained 8 bases not matched to a gene. The CDR3 nucleotides read TGCAGTGCTAGTGAGACAGGGGGGCTGGCTGAAGCTTTCTTT. It is translated as CSASETGGLAEAFF.

This clone was seen only a few times. Relative to the germline gene, one junction end is altered; a read error may explain this. V is TRBV7-7 and J is TRBJ2-2; D remains unclear. The germline V gene has CDR1 SSHAT and CDR2 FNYEAQ (reference sequence). The CDR3 extends over 16 amino acids. CDR3 sequence (DNA): TGTGCTAGCAGCTTAATCAGGCGATCGGACACCGGGGAGCTGTTTTTT. This gives the protein CASSLIRRSDTGELFF.

The chain carries TRBV2 and TRBJ1-4; possibly TRBD1 for D (5 bases). Germline CDR1 and CDR2: SNHLY and FYNNEI. The CDR3 is 14 amino acids. With 7 bases removed from V and 2 bases from J, the gap between germline ends came to 11 bases. CDR3 residues: CASTTRQTNEKLFF. CDR3 sequence (DNA): TGTGCCAGCACAACCCGACAGACTAATGAAAAACTGTTTTTT.